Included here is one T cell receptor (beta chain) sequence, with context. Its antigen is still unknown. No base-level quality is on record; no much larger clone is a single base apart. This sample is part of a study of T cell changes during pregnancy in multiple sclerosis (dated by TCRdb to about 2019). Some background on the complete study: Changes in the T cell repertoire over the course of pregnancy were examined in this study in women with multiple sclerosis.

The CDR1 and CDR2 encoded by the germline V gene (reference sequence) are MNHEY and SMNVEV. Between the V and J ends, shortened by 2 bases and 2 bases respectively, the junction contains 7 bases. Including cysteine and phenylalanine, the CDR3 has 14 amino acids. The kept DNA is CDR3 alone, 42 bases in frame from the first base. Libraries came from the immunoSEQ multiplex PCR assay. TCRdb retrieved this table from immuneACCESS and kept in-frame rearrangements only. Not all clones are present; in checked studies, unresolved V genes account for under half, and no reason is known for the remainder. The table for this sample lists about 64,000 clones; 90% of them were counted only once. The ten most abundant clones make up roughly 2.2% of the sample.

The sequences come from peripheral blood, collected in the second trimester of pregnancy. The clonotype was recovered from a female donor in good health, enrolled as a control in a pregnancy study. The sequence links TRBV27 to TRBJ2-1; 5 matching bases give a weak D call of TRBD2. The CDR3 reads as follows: CASSLEGTYNEQFF. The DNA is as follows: TGTGCCAGCAGTTTAGAGGGTACCTACAATGAGCAGTTCTTC.